The 21 T cell receptor beta chains listed next were all sequenced from one sample in a study of beta chain features in type 1 diabetes. Expressed TCRB transcripts were sequenced because the isolated RNA had all been reverse transcribed beforehand. The protocol was immunoSEQ multiplex PCR, while the TCRdb copy is restricted to in-frame clones and leaves out a portion. The sample records approximately 300,000 clones, approximately 10% being singletons. Input material: naive CD4+ T cells from blood. The receptors come from a woman aged 30 to 39 in good health.

This clone has only a few counts. The chain employs TRBV27 and TRBJ2-5, with 9 bases lining up with TRBD2. The CDR3 consists of 15 residues. V trimming: 6 bases; J trimming: 2 bases; junction bases outside the gene matches: 7. The V gene's germline CDR1 is MNHEY and CDR2 SMNVEV (reference sequence). As DNA, the CDR3 is TGTGCCAGCAGCGGCTTAGCGGGAGATCAAGAGACCCAGTACTTC. Protein product: CASSGLAGDQETQYF.

This clone was seen only a few times. V gene TRBV19 combines with J gene TRBJ1-1; D gene unclear. Trimming removed 5 bases at V and 6 bases at J, with 16 bases between. Germline CDR1 LNHDA, CDR2 SQIVND (reference sequence). The CDR3 has 14 amino acids. As DNA, the CDR3 is TGTGCCAGTAGTGACGAGGGAACTGCCTCTGAAGCTTTCTTT. It translates to CASSDEGTASEAFF.

The chain employs TRBV7-2 and TRBJ2-3; 8 bases fit TRBD1. Trimming removed 3 bases from V and 6 bases from J; junction bases left unmatched: 8. There are 15 residues in the CDR3. Germline loops: CDR1 SGHTA, CDR2 FQGNSA. The CDR3, as DNA: TGTGCCAGCAGCTTCTCCCGAGACAGGGGCGATACGCAGTATTTT. Residues: CASSFSRDRGDTQYF.

This clone was observed a few times. CDR3 loop: CASSPPNAGEQFF. The CDR3 DNA follows: TGCGCCAGCAGCCCACCTAATGCTGGTGAGCAGTTCTTC. The chain joins TRBV5-1 to TRBJ2-1; D ambiguous. The length of the CDR3 is 13 residues. Per germline, CDR1 SGHRS and CDR2 YFSETQ. V shed 4 bases and J shed 9 bases, with 14 bases lying between them.

This sequence joins TRBV7-8 and TRBJ2-3; 8 bases fit TRBD2. The CDR3 consists of 20 residues. Germline CDR1 and CDR2: SGHVS and FQNEAQ. Trimming at V came to 4 bases and at J to 1 base, leaving 19 bases not matched to a gene. In DNA form, the CDR3 reads TGTGCCAGCAGCTCGCCGGGAGGGCCGAGGAATGGTGGAGGCACAGATACGCAGTATTTT. Protein product: CASSSPGGPRNGGGTDTQYF.

This clone was detected only a few times. CDR3 protein: CASSPRTGERNQPQHF. The DNA of the CDR3 is TGTGCCAGCTCACCCCGGACAGGGGAAAGGAATCAGCCCCAGCATTTT. The V gene is TRBV18, the J gene TRBJ1-5; TRBD1 aligns across 9 bases. CDR1 is KGHSH and CDR2 is LQKENI in the germline V gene. Trimming took 3 bases from V and 4 from J; bases not matched to a gene: 7. The CDR3 has 16 residues.

CDR3 protein: CASSLRVANTGELFF. CDR3 nucleotides: TGTGCCAGCAGCTTACGGGTTGCGAACACCGGGGAGCTGTTTTTT. The chain is built from TRBV7-2 and TRBJ2-2, with no clear D. This CDR3 has 15 amino acids. With 2 bases removed from V and 0 bases from J, the gap between germline ends came to 7 bases. CDR1 is SGHTA, CDR2 FQGNSA, per germline.

The V gene is TRBV4-2, the J gene TRBJ1-5; TRBD1 agrees at 8 bases. Germline CDR1 LGHNA, CDR2 YNFKEQ. This CDR3 spans 16 amino acids. With V trimmed by 0 bases and J by 5 bases, 6 bases remained unmatched. The CDR3 DNA reads TGTGCCAGCAGCCAAGACTCCGGACAGGGCCATCAGCCCCAGCATTTT. Its protein product is CASSQDSGQGHQPQHF.

The chain recombines TRBV19 with TRBJ2-3; 10 nucleotides line up with TRBD2. The CDR3 spans 14 residues. CDR1 LNHDA and CDR2 SQIVND come from the germline V gene (reference sequence). J gave up 4 bases and V 5 bases, and 3 bases lay outside the gene matches. The CDR3 DNA reads as TGTGCCAGTAGTGGAGCGGGAGGGCCAGATACGCAGTATTTT. Encoded protein: CASSGAGGPDTQYF.

Note on this clone: The sample holds other DNA sequences that translate to the same CDR3. The chain combines TRBV5-1 with TRBJ2-7; 8 bases map to TRBD1. The CDR3 is made up of 14 amino acids. The junction had 7 bases not matched to a gene; V was cut back by 4 bases and J by 4 bases. The germline CDR1 and CDR2 sequences are SGHRS and YFSETQ. The DNA of the CDR3 is TGCGCCAGCAGCACCGGGACAGGCGCGTACGAGCAGTACTTC. It encodes CASSTGTGAYEQYF.

The chain combines TRBV18 with TRBJ1-2, with 7 bases fitting TRBD1. Losses at the gene ends were 3 bases for V and 12 bases for J; bases not matched to a gene: 13. The germline gives CDR1 KGHSH, CDR2 LQKENI. The CDR3 runs to 14 residues. The CDR3 region has the DNA TGTGCCAGCTCACCGAGGGACAGCTCAAGGCTCCACACCTTC. It specifies CASSPRDSSRLHTF. Full variable domain (rest looked up from reference TRBV18 and TRBJ1-2): NAGVMQNPRHLVRRRGQEARLRCSPMKGHSHVYWYRQLPEEGLKFMVYLQKENIIDESGMPKERFSAEFPKEGPSILRIQQVVRGDSAAYFCASSPRDSSRLHTFGSGTRLTVV.

This clone was observed a handful of times. This chain connects TRBV29-1 to TRBJ1-1; D gene ambiguous. This CDR3 is 13 amino acids long. CDR1 and CDR2 (germline): SQVTM, ANQGSEA. The ends were cut back, 8 bases at V and 1 base at J, with 14 bases in the middle. CDR3 amino acids: CSPREAKNTEAFF. The CDR3, as DNA: TGCAGCCCCCGTGAAGCTAAGAACACTGAAGCTTTCTTT.

This clone was seen a few times. This rearrangement joins TRBV5-1 to TRBJ2-7, with D unresolved. The CDR3 sequence is 15 residues long. The V gene's germline CDR1 is SGHRS and CDR2 YFSETQ. V lost 1 base and J lost 0, with 11 bases in between. The CDR3 region is CASSLLSERSYEQYF. DNA of the CDR3: TGCGCCAGCAGCTTGCTGTCAGAACGCTCCTACGAGCAGTACTTC.

This chain connects TRBV5-1 to TRBJ2-1; 8 positions agree with TRBD1. The V and J ends lost 4 bases and 2 bases, in that order; junction bases with no gene match: 14. The CDR3 has 18 residues. Germline V gene lookup returns CDR1 SGHRS and CDR2 YFSETQ. The CDR3 DNA reads TGCGCCAGCAGCACATCAACCGGGACAGGAGTTACCTACAATGAGCAGTTCTTC. It is translated as CASSTSTGTGVTYNEQFF.

This clone was detected a few times. The gene calls are TRBV5-6 and TRBJ2-1; unclear D gene. The CDR3 consists of 13 residues. The germline V and J ends were trimmed by 2 bases and 7 bases, with 10 bases remaining between them. Germline loops: CDR1 SGHDT, CDR2 YYEEEE. CDR3 loop: CASSFVSRNEQFF. The CDR3 DNA reads as TGTGCCAGCAGCTTCGTAAGCCGAAATGAGCAGTTCTTC.

The J gene is TRBJ2-4, the V gene TRBV6-6, with 9 positions matching TRBD1. Germline V gene data show CDR1 as MNHNY and CDR2 as SVGAGI (reference sequence). V shed 7 bases and J 4 bases; nucleotides not matched to a gene: 8. The CDR3 totals 15 residues. The CDR3 DNA follows: TGTGCCAGCACCCAGCGGGGACAGGGTAAAAACATTCAGTACTTC. It is translated as CASTQRGQGKNIQYF.

This clone has only a few counts. The gene calls are TRBV5-4 and TRBJ1-4; no clear D gene. The CDR3 is 11 residues long. V lost 5 bases and J 5 bases, leaving 4 bases between the germline ends. Germline CDR1 SGHNT, CDR2 YYREEE (reference sequence). In DNA form, the CDR3 reads TGTGCCAGCAGTCAAAATGAAAAACTGTTTTTT. Amino acid sequence: CASSQNEKLFF.

This clone turned up a few times. The V and J genes are TRBV5-4 and TRBJ1-2, with D unresolved. V lost 2 bases and J lost 8, with 10 bases in between. Germline V gene data show CDR1 as SGHNT and CDR2 as YYREEE (reference sequence). This CDR3 spans 12 amino acids. This chain's CDR3 is CASSFADFGYTF. CDR3 nucleotide sequence: TGTGCCAGCAGCTTCGCGGATTTCGGCTACACCTTC.

The chain couples TRBV7-6 to TRBJ2-1; 11 bases match TRBD1. With V trimmed by 3 bases and J by 1 base, 2 bases remained unmatched. The length of the CDR3 is 16 residues. The V gene's germline CDR1 is SGHVS and CDR2 FNYEAQ. CDR3 sequence reads: CASSFGQGASYNEQFF. The CDR3 bases are TGTGCCAGCAGCTTTGGACAGGGGGCTTCCTACAATGAGCAGTTCTTC. Complete variable domain (other parts from reference TRBV7-6 and TRBJ2-1): GAGVSQSPRYKVTKRGQDVALRCDPISGHVSLYWYRQALGQGPEFLTYFNYEAQQDKSGLPNDRFSAERPEGSISTLTIQRTEQRDSAMYRCASSFGQGASYNEQFFGPGTRLTVL.

The V call is TRBV29-1, the J call TRBJ1-5; 8 bases align to TRBD1. There are 14 residues in the CDR3. The J segment lost 3 bases and the V segment lost 4 bases, leaving 5 bases of the junction unmatched. Germline-derived CDR1 and CDR2 are SQVTM and ANQGSEA. DNA for the CDR3: TGCAGCGTTGCCCTGGACAGGGTCAATCAGCCCCAGCATTTT. Its protein is CSVALDRVNQPQHF.

This clone turned up a few times. V usage is TRBV18 and J usage is TRBJ2-5, with D possibly matching TRBD2 (7 bases). From germline, CDR1 is KGHSH and CDR2 LQKENI. Trimming shortened V by 6 bases and J by 2 bases, and 16 bases separated the two germline ends. The CDR3 contains 15 residues. CDR3 protein: CASSPRGGTQETQYF. The CDR3 DNA follows: TGTGCCAGCTCCCCGCGGGGAGGGACACAAGAGACCCAGTACTTC.